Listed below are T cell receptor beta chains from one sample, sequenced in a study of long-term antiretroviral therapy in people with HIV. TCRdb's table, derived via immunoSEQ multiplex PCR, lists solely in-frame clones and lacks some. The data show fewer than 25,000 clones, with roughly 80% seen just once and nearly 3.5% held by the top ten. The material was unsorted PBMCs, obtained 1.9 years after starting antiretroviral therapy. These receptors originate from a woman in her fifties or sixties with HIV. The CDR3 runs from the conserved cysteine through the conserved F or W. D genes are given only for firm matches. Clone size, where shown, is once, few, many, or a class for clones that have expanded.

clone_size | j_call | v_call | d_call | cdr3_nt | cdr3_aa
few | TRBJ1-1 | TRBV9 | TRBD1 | TGTGCCAGTCGCGGGATTATTGGACAGGCAGAAGCTTTCTTT | CASRGIIGQAEAFF
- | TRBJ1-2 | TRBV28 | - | TGTGCCAGCAGATTGATTAGGAGGGCGGACTATGGCTACACCTTC | CASRLIRRADYGYTF
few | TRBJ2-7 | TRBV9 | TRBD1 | TGTGCCAGCACCCAGGGGGCCGGGACAGGGGATTGGAACGAGCAGTACTTC | CASTQGAGTGDWNEQYF
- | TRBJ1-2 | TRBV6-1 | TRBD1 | TGTGCCAGCAGGGACGCCCGACAGGGGTCCTATGGCTACACCTTC | CASRDARQGSYGYTF
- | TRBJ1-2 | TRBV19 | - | TGTGCCAGTAGAAACCGGGACAACTACCAGAACTATGGCTACACCTTC | CASRNRDNYQNYGYTF
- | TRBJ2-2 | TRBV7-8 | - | TGTGCCAGCAGCTTAGGGAGGGCATCCTCGGGGGAGCTGTTTTTT | CASSLGRASSGELFF
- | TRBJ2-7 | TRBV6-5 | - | TGTGCCAGCACCGCGCGGGGAAGCGAGCAGTACTTC | CASTARGSEQYF
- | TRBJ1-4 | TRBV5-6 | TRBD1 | TGTGCCAGCAGCGAGGGGGACAGTTTAACTAATGAAAAACTGTTTTTT | CASSEGDSLTNEKLFF
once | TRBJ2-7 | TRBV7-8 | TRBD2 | TGTGCCAGCAGCTTAAGACAGCGGGGGGGCCTGGGGTACGAGCAGTACTTC | CASSLRQRGGLGYEQYF
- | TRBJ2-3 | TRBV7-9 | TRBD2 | TGTGCCAGCAGCCCTTGGACTAGCCCTGCCTTGGATACGCAGTATTTT | CASSPWTSPALDTQYF
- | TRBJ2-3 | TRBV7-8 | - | TGTGCCAGCAGCCAAGGGGATACGCAGTATTTT | CASSQGDTQYF
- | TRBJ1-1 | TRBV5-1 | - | TGCGCCAGCAGCTCCGCAAGTGGCACTGAAGCTTTCTTT | CASSSASGTEAFF
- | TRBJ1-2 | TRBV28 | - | TGTGCCAGCAGTTTGTCGGCGGAATATGGCTACACCTTC | CASSLSAEYGYTF
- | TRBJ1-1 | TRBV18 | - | TGTGCCAGCTCACCCCCACGGGGGGACACTGAAGCTTTCTTT | CASSPPRGDTEAFF
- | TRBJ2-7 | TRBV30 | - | TGTGCCTGGGGCCTAGACGCTCTGGAGCAGTACTTC | CAWGLDALEQYF
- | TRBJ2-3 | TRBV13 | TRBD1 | TGTGCCAGCAGCTCGGACAGGGAAAACACAGATACGCAGTATTTT | CASSSDRENTDTQYF
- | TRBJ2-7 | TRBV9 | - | TGTGCCAGCAGCGGATCATTCAGGGACGAGCAGTACTTC | CASSGSFRDEQYF
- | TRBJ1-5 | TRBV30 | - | TGTGCCTGGAGTGTACGGGGGTTTGATCAGCCCCAGCATTTT | CAWSVRGFDQPQHF
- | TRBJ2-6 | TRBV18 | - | TGTGCCAGCTCACCACCGGGGGTTGGGGCCAACGTCCTGACTTTC | CASSPPGVGANVLTF
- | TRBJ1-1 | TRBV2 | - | TGTGCCAGCAGAGCACCCTCGGCTACTGAAGCTTTCTTT | CASRAPSATEAFF
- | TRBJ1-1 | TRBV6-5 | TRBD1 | TGTGCCAGCAGAACGGACAGGGGGGACACTGAAGCTTTCTTT | CASRTDRGDTEAFF
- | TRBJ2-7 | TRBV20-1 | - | TGCAGTGCTAGAGATACCGCGCAGTACTTC | CSARDTAQYF
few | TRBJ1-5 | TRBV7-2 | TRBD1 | TGTGCCAGCAGCTCCCGACAGGGAAGCAATCAGCCCCAGCATTTT | CASSSRQGSNQPQHF
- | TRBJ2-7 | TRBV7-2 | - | TGTGCCAGCAGCTTAGCGGCGGGGCCCTCCTACGAGCAGTACTTC | CASSLAAGPSYEQYF
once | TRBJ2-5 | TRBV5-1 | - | TGCGCCAGCAGCTTAGGAGGGCTGGGAGAGACCCAGTACTTC | CASSLGGLGETQYF
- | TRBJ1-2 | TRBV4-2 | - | TGTGCCAGCAGCCATCAAGACGGGTTTGGGACCTATGGCTACACCTTC | CASSHQDGFGTYGYTF
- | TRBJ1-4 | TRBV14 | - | TGTGCCACCCCCATCCAGCTCACAACTAATGAAAAACTGTTTTTT | CATPIQLTTNEKLFF
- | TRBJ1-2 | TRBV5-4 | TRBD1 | TGTGCCAGCAGCTCCGGACGGGACAGAAACTATGGCTACACCTTC | CASSSGRDRNYGYTF
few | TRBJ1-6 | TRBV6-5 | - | TGTGCCAGCAGCCGAACAGGGTCACCCCTCCACTTT | CASSRTGSPLHF
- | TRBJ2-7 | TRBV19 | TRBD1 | TGTGCCAGTAGTCGTCCCCCGGGACAGGGTTACGAGCAGTACTTC | CASSRPPGQGYEQYF
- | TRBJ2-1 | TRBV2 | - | TGTGCCAGCAGTGACTGGGATGAGCAGTTCTTC | CASSDWDEQFF
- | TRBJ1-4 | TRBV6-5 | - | TGTGCCAGCAGTATCGGGTCTAATGAAAAACTGTTTTTT | CASSIGSNEKLFF
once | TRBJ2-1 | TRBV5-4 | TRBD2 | TGTGCCAGCAGCCTGAAGCGGGGGTCTACCTACAATGAGCAGTTCTTC | CASSLKRGSTYNEQFF
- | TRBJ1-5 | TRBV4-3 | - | TGCGCCAGCAGCCCGCAGGATGTTGGTCAGCCCCAGCATTTT | CASSPQDVGQPQHF
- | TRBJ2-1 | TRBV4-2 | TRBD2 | TGTGCCAGCAGCCAAGATCACACTAGCGGGGGTAATGAGCAGTTCTTC | CASSQDHTSGGNEQFF
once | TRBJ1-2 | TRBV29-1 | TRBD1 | TGCAGCGTTGTGAGGGACAGAGACTATGGCTACACCTTC | CSVVRDRDYGYTF
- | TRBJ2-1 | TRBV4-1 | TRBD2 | TGCGCCAGCAGCCAAGCCGGGACTAGGGTCCCGGACAATGAGCAGTTCTTC | CASSQAGTRVPDNEQFF
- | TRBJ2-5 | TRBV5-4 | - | TGTGCCAGCAGCTTGGGGTTAGCGGTCGATGAGACCCAGTACTTC | CASSLGLAVDETQYF
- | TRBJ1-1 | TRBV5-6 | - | TGTGCCAGCAGCTTAGTCGACAGGCCGAACACTGAAGCTTTCTTT | CASSLVDRPNTEAFF
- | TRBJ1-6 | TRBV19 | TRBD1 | TGTGCCAAAACCGGGACAGGGGGCCTCGTAAATAATTCACCCCTCCACTTT | CAKTGTGGLVNNSPLHF
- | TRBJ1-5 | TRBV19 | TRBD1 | TGTGCCAGTAGTATCGGACAGGGTGTAAATCAGCCCCAGCATTTT | CASSIGQGVNQPQHF